This record looks at one T cell receptor (beta chain) sequence and its context. What it recognizes is unknown. A much larger clonotype is one base distant, so this may be a read error. Given the absence of the conserved phenylalanine or tryptophan at the CDR3 end, a read error is likely. The source of the sample is a study of tumor and adjacent non-tumor tissue in lung cancer. Overall study context: Patients comprised about a dozen adenocarcinoma, a couple of squamous cell carcinoma and 1 small cell lung cancer.

There are 13 residues in the CDR3. V was shortened by 7 bases and J by 2 bases, with 9 bases between the two germline ends. The V gene's germline CDR1 is DFQATT and CDR2 SNEGSKA (reference sequence). A modified ARM-PCR protocol with three rounds of nested PCR amplified TCRbeta. From the multiplex PCR reads, TCRdb called clonotypes with MiXCR, one entry per CDR3 protein. The repertoire holds about 200,000 distinct CDR3 sequences, with roughly 70% as singletons. The template was RNA from unsorted bulk tissue. Study-wide results and limits: Significantly higher TCR diversity was found in tumor than normal lung.

This rearrangement joins TRBV20-1 to TRBJ2-6; no definite D call. The clonotype comes from a man aged 60 to 75 with non-small cell lung cancer. Sequenced input: lung tumor tissue. CDR3 bases: TGCAGTGGTCACCAAACTGGGGCCAACGTCCTGACTCTC. It is translated as CSGHQTGANVLTL.